The 17 T cell receptor beta chains reported below all come from one sample, sequenced in a study of OX40 agonist ivuxolimab in advanced cancers. Profiling relied on immunoSEQ multiplex PCR, and the TCRdb table lists in-frame clones only, not all of them. The sample comprises approximately 45,000 clones, around 85% of which are singletons, and about 15% rests with the top ten. This specimen consisted of CD4+ or CD8+ T cells sorted from blood, obtained in a trial of the OX40 agonist ivuxolimab. The origin of the receptors is an adult with an advanced solid tumor such as melanoma, head and neck, liver or kidney cancer.

The rearrangement links TRBV4-1 to TRBJ2-1; no clear D. Looked up from germline, CDR1 is MGHRA and CDR2 is YSYEKL. V was clipped by 4 bases and J by 6 bases, with 7 bases between them. The CDR3 is 12 amino acids. CDR3 loop: CASSRHFNEQFF. The CDR3 DNA reads as TGCGCCAGCAGCCGCCACTTCAATGAGCAGTTCTTC.

The chain combines TRBV27 with TRBJ1-2; no clear D gene. Trimming removed 4 bases from V and 4 bases from J, with 7 bases in between. CDR1 is MNHEY, CDR2 SMNVEV, per germline (reference sequence). This CDR3 is built from 12 residues. CDR3 amino acids: CASSSRFYGYTF. Written as DNA, the CDR3 is TGTGCCAGCAGTTCACGGTTCTATGGCTACACCTTC.

This sequence joins TRBV19 and TRBJ2-1, with 9 bases identical to TRBD1. This CDR3 contains 13 residues. CDR1 is LNHDA and CDR2 is SQIVND in the germline V gene (reference sequence). V trimming: 4 bases; J trimming: 8 bases; junction bases outside the gene matches: 3. The CDR3 bases are TGTGCCAGTAGTACTCGACAGGGGGATGAGCAGTTCTTC. This sequence encodes CASSTRQGDEQFF.

This chain links TRBV27 with TRBJ1-2; no reliable D call. The V gene's germline CDR1 is MNHEY and CDR2 SMNVEV (reference sequence). The ends were cut back, 6 bases at V and 0 bases at J, with 11 bases in the middle. This CDR3 is built from 14 residues. The chain's CDR3 is CASSFHSSNYGYTF. CDR3 nucleotide sequence: TGTGCCAGCAGCTTCCATTCTTCTAACTATGGCTACACCTTC.

This chain links TRBV11-2 with TRBJ2-7, with D tentatively TRBD1 or TRBD2 (5 bases each). Germline V gives CDR1 SGHAT, CDR2 FQNNGV. The CDR3 has 13 amino acids. The V and J ends lost 5 bases and 6 bases respectively, with 14 bases between them. The CDR3 here is CASSPWGRPEQYF. CDR3 in DNA: TGTGCCAGCAGCCCATGGGGACGGCCCGAGCAGTACTTC.

This clone was recorded a few times. This chain connects TRBV13 to TRBJ2-1, with D uncertain. Germline assignment: CDR1 PRHDT and CDR2 FYEKMQ (reference sequence). The germline V and J ends were trimmed by 3 bases and 10 bases, with 13 bases remaining between them. This CDR3 comprises 13 residues. The CDR3 DNA sequence: TGTGCCAGCAGCTTCCGATCCCTCGGGGAGCAGTTCTTC. Its protein product is CASSFRSLGEQFF.

The chain has TRBV7-2 and TRBJ2-1; D ambiguous. In germline, CDR1 is SGHTA, CDR2 FQGNSA. The CDR3 contains 12 residues. Trimming cost V 4 bases and J 5 bases, with 6 bases left between them. The CDR3 nucleotides read TGTGCCAGCAGCTCCAGAGACAATGAGCAGTTCTTC. It translates to CASSSRDNEQFF.

This clone is a singleton in its sample. V usage is TRBV7-2 and J usage is TRBJ1-5; no clear D. Deletions cut 1 base from V and 0 bases from J, with 4 bases between. The CDR3 sequence is 14 residues long. Germline CDR1 reads SGHTA; CDR2 reads FQGNSA. CDR3 nucleotides: TGTGCCAGCAGCTTAGGATATAGCAATCAGCCCCAGCATTTT. Protein sequence: CASSLGYSNQPQHF.

The chain combines TRBV2 with TRBJ2-7, with 7 bases that match TRBD1. The junction had 5 bases not matched to a gene; V was cut back by 3 bases and J by 3 bases. The CDR3 contains 14 residues. The V gene's germline CDR1 is SNHLY and CDR2 FYNNEI. In nucleotides, the CDR3 is TGTGCCAGCAGTGAGGGACAGAGTCTCTACGAGCAGTACGTC. Translation gives CASSEGQSLYEQYV.

The V call is TRBV27, the J call TRBJ2-7; 9 bases are shared with TRBD1. V lost 8 bases and J lost 6; bases outside the gene matches: 5. The CDR3 is 12 amino acids. Looked up from germline, CDR1 is MNHEY and CDR2 is SMNVEV (reference sequence). The DNA for the CDR3 is TGTGCCAGCGGGGACAGGGTCTTCGAGCAGTACTTC. This translates into CASGDRVFEQYF.

The genes are TRBV10-3 and TRBJ1-1, with D hard to call. Germline V gene data show CDR1 as ENHRY and CDR2 as SYGVKD. Trimming cost V 3 bases and J 3 bases, with 8 bases left between them. The CDR3 covers 13 residues. CDR3 nucleotides: TGTGCCATCAGTGATGACGGGTACACTGAAGCTTTCTTT. Residues: CAISDDGYTEAFF.

J is TRBJ2-7 and V is TRBV11-2; D not certain. Per the germline V gene, CDR1 is SGHAT and CDR2 is FQNNGV. Trimming pared 5 bases from V and 3 bases from J, leaving 17 bases between. This CDR3 comprises 15 residues. The CDR3 protein is CASSQEAGSHYEQYV. CDR3 DNA: TGTGCCAGCAGCCAAGAGGCAGGCTCCCACTACGAGCAGTACGTC.

J is TRBJ1-5 and V is TRBV5-8; a possible D gene is TRBD1 (5 bases). The CDR3 totals 14 residues. Germline assignment: CDR1 SGHTS and CDR2 YDEGEE. Trimming stripped 0 bases from V and 7 bases from J, with 11 bases between. Here the CDR3 reads CASSLEGVYQPQHF. In nucleotides, the CDR3 is TGTGCCAGCAGCTTGGAAGGGGTCTACCAGCCCCAGCATTTT.

This clone was found a few times. The rearrangement uses TRBV7-2 and TRBJ2-7; 8 nucleotides match TRBD1. CDR1 is SGHTA, CDR2 FQGNSA, per germline. The J segment lost 6 bases and the V segment lost 0 bases, leaving 4 bases of the junction unmatched. This CDR3 is 14 amino acids long. The CDR3 spells CASSLASQGAEQYF. The CDR3 DNA sequence: TGTGCCAGCAGCTTAGCGTCCCAGGGGGCCGAGCAGTACTTC.

This sequence joins TRBV21-1 and TRBJ2-7; TRBD2, the D gene given by the table, was not confirmed from the DNA. TRBV21-1 is shown as a pseudogene. The CDR3 consists of 14 residues. CDR3 coding DNA: TGTGCCAGCAGCAACCTAGCGGGAGGCCACGAGCAGTACTTC. Translating gives CASSNLAGGHEQYF.

Here the CDR3 DNA reads TGTGCCAGCAGTTCCACGACAGGCCTTTGGGGCTACACCTTC. Translated, it gives CASSSTTGLWGYTF. The rearrangement joins TRBV27 to TRBJ1-2, with D perhaps matching TRBD1 (6 bases). Germline V gene data show CDR1 as MNHEY and CDR2 as SMNVEV (reference sequence). The CDR3 is made up of 14 amino acids. V was clipped by 4 bases and J by 8 bases, with 17 bases between them.

This clone was counted a few times. The chain has TRBV27 and TRBJ1-2; no reliable D call. The germline V gene has CDR1 MNHEY and CDR2 SMNVEV (reference sequence). Trimming took 7 bases from V and 4 from J, leaving 13 bases between them. This CDR3 contains 13 residues. Written as DNA, the CDR3 is TGTGCCAGCATGAGTTACTCCCTCTATGGCTACACCTTC. Its translation is CASMSYSLYGYTF.